This TCR beta chain was sequenced during a study of shared clonotypes between healthy human individuals (TCRdb year 2020). In the study overall: The cohort included three men and a couple of women between 18 and 49 years of age. Each donor's leukapheresis produced roughly between roughly 0.85 and 10 billion PBMCs. The study deeply sequenced blood TCR repertoires of about 5 healthy adults to estimate repertoire size and the extent of clonotype sharing between individuals. For each donor, CD4 naive and CD4 memory were each run on three plates, CD8 naive on two plates, and CD8 memory on one plate. Libraries were prepared and TCR repertoires were sequenced by different laboratories using diverse techniques, in order to increase sequencing depth and limit assay-specific biases. Overall study results and their limits: Estimated clonotype richness was generally larger for naive than for memory subsets. Rarefaction of sorted-subset datasets indicated incomplete sequencing despite the large sequencing depth. Because the study included a small number of donors, the genetic and exposure-history diversity represented was limited. Sampling was restricted to blood, and TCR repertoires in tissues likely differ from the TCR repertoires found in blood. Based on pairwise subsampling, the degree of clonotype sharing among donors was expected to be affected by sequencing depth. Clonotypes shared by all four sorted-subset donors showed higher generation probabilities than non-shared clonotypes. Approximately 4.8% of naive CD4, 3.5% of naive CD8, about 2.4% of memory CD4, and 0.35% to 0.5% of memory CD8 clonotypes were shared across several donors.

As concerns this clone: This clone's antigen is unknown. Base qualities are not provided; no much larger clone lies one nucleotide away.

CD8 naive samples were CD45RO-negative cells positively selected for CCR7, giving a CD45RA+CCR7+ population that excluded TemRA cells. The donors were healthy, HIV-negative adults with no recently reported acute infections or vaccinations. Every donor was a Caucasian adult residing in Nashville, Tennessee, USA. Blood was collected by leukapheresis, and PBMCs were isolated by Ficoll-Histopaque density gradient centrifugation and then cryopreserved in liquid nitrogen vapor phase. Analytical flow cytometry was used to check the purity and quantity of every magnetically sorted T cell population. Genomic DNA was isolated from each sorted fraction and quantified by UV absorbance on a Nanodrop 2000c. Using the deep immunoSEQ assay, multiplex PCR amplified TCR CDR3 regions from genomic DNA. Extracted genomic DNA from each cell subset was distributed evenly across all wells of several immunoSEQ 96-well plates, and each plate was treated as a replicate. For sorted subsets, around 200 ng genomic DNA, equal to about 30,000 T cell genomes, was loaded into each replicate PCR. Purified libraries were measured with a Qubit 3.0 fluorometer, size-checked on a Bioanalyzer 2100, and measured again with the KAPA Library Quantification kit. Every immunoSEQ 96-well plate was sequenced on a separate single-read 150-cycle Illumina NextSeq 550 flow cell. In the authors' own workflow: The immunoSEQ output contained only junctional sequences without quality scores, so filtering could not match that applied to full-length reads. Sequences were annotated with PyIR, a Python wrapper for IgBLAST v1.9, and V/J genes and CDR3 were assigned using IMGT germline references. Reads with weak V/J assignments (E-value above 1e-6), missing CDR3, stop codons, out-of-frame junctions, or ambiguous translated residues were removed. A V3J clonotype was defined by an identical inferred V gene, J gene, and CDR3 amino acid sequence. Percentage overlap between repertoires was computed as shared unique clonotypes divided by the size of the smaller repertoire. Three approaches were used to assess repertoire richness: RTK rarefaction, the Chao1 estimator, and Recon v2.1 estimates of unobserved clonotypes. For all TCRbeta clonotypes obtained by the gDNA method from a few donors, generation probabilities were computed with OLGA. Sourced from immuneACCESS, this table was stored by TCRdb with only in-frame sequences that have V and J called. A share of the clones is absent; for the studies checked, an unresolved V gene accounts for under half, and the remainder has no known explanation. D and trimming come from the DNA, and the V and J calls and clone size come from that table. The sample records about 1.9 million clones, about 94% of which are singletons. The top ten clones comprise approximately 1.7% of the sample.

Sequences LGHNA (CDR1) and YSLEER (CDR2) are obtained from the germline V gene. V is reduced by 0 bases and J by 2 bases, leaving a spacing of 12 bases between them. Its CDR3 holds 16 amino acids, cysteine through phenylalanine. The entry retains the CDR3 DNA only, 48 bases that are in frame from base 1. The chain is made from TRBV4-3 and TRBJ2-3, with the identity of the D gene unclear. The receptor comes from a man aged 18 to 30 in good health. Some clones in this sample may be carry-over from other donors' samples. The sequenced sample was naive CD8+ T cells from PBMCs. The cell subset or site label for this specimen denotes: CD45RA+CCR7+. At the DNA level, the sequence is TGCGCCAGCAGCCAAGAAGAGGCGCCCTTCACAGATACGCAGTATTTT. Translated, it reads CASSQEEAPFTDTQYF.